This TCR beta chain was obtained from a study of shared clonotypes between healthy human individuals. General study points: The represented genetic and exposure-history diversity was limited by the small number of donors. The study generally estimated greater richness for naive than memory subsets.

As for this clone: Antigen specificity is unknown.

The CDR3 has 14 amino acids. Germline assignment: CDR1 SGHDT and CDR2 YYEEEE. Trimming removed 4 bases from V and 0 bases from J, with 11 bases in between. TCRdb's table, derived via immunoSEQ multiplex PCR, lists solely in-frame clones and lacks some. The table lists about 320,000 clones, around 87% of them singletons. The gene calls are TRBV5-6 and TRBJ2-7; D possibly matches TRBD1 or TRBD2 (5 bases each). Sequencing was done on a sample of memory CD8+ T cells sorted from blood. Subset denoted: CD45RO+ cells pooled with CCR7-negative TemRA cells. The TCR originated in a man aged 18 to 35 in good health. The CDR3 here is CASSPGRSSYEQYF. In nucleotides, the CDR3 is TGTGCCAGCAGCCCGGGACGGAGCTCCTACGAGCAGTACTTC.